Sequencing of this T cell receptor beta chain was carried out in a study of long-term antiretroviral therapy in people with HIV (dated by TCRdb to between 2021 and 2024). Background for the entire study: The earliest samples were collected roughly a decade before the 2015 WHO recommendation for immediate ART, at a time when ART was usually postponed until CD4 counts fell. Whether ART initiation and durable HIV suppression were associated with changes in peripheral blood TRB repertoire composition and diversity was tested in a retrospective serial study. The cohort contributed fewer than 200 cryopreserved PBMC samples from a few dozen adults with confirmed HIV infection, collected serially over a mean of approximately six years (range 1-12). Among the 30 to 35 participants with HIV, eleven were female. Test extractions of a monoclonal T-cell line alongside 30 or so polyclonal samples showed no cross-contamination during QIAcube processing.

Comment on this clone: It lacks a known antigen. No much larger clone is present one base from it, and per-base qualities are unavailable.

Sequencing of the TRB variable region was done with the immunoSEQ hsTCRB v3.0 assay at survey level resolution. TRB sequencing targeted a depth of about 40,000-50,000 T-cell genomes per sample. Pooled TRB libraries were sequenced on an Illumina MiSeq with a v3 150-cycle kit. Per the original workflow: Repertoire analysis ran in R within a reproducible Nextflow workflow covering QC, data transformation and analysis. Custom analyses were implemented in LymphoSeq2, an R package for AIRR-Seq data exploration. A handful of samples that yielded fewer than 5000 total TRB sequences were excluded, so that fewer than 200 HIV repertoires were analyzed. Among the approximately 180 retained HIV repertoires, 55 to 60 were collected before ART initiation and some 130 were collected after ART initiation. Each repertoire was downsampled to 5000 TRB nucleotide sequences, and summary statistics were averaged across 100 downsampling iterations. Only TRB sequences with CDR3 regions of at least seven amino acids were retained for analysis. Diversity was assessed using a clonality score derived from Shannon entropy and using the Gini coefficient. In the repertoire networks, any two of the top 5000 CDR3 amino acid sequences were connected whenever the two sequences differed by an edit distance of one. Antigen specificity groups and MHC restriction were predicted for TRB CDR3 amino acid sequences with GLIPH2. To flag known CMV, EBV, HIV or tissue antigen associations, CDR3 amino acid sequences were matched against VDJdb and McPAS-TCR. Pre-ART, post-ART and control groups were compared with Wilcoxon signed-rank tests and Holm-Bonferroni correction. TCRdb provides this immuneACCESS table in a form limited to in-frame rearrangements. Some clones are lacking; in checked studies, under half of them reflect an unresolved V gene, and why the rest are absent is not known. V, J and clone size were drawn from that table, and D and trimming were deduced from the DNA. This sample gives about 11,000 clones in total; around 80% of them show up just once. The top ten constitute roughly a fifth of the sample.

CDR1 is given as SGHTA and CDR2 as FQGTGA, both from the germline V gene. The junction shows trimming of 5 bases on V and 4 bases on J, and the gene matches do not reach 8 bases of it. Including the terminal cysteine and phenylalanine, the CDR3 comprises 16 residues. Kept here is only the CDR3 DNA, which spans 48 bases and is read in frame from base 1. Paper-wide results and their limitations: Because PBMC availability was limited, only the TCR beta chain was sequenced, with no alpha chain pairing. Because cell numbers in pre-ART samples were limited, unsorted PBMC were profiled instead of sorted CD4+ and CD8+ T cells. Expanded TRB clones identified before ART initiation dominated the repertoire at all time points, although this dominance fluctuated and declined in many PLHIV after ART. The samples were dated from about 2004 to 2017, and the ART regimens that were used may be less effective than current ART regimens. Inferences about post-ART repertoire changes were limited because no data were available on ART adherence, viral resistance or therapy changes. Starting ART was linked to a significant rise in TRB diversity, yet even after long-term ART the diversity remained significantly lower than in transplant donor controls. CDR3 length ranges in HIV repertoires were narrower than in controls, and network structure suggested an antigen-experienced repertoire with only a slight naive shift after ART.

Inclusion was restricted to participants for whom at least one PBMC sample before ART initiation and at least two post-ART samples were available. Every participant with HIV received treatment in the United States of America. Before DNA extraction, cryopreserved samples of about 1-10 million PBMC were thawed and washed. At the time of the earliest PBMC sample for each participant with HIV, ages ranged from roughly 23 to 60 years. PBMC samples from each participant spanned 1-4 timepoints before ART initiation and 2-8 timepoints after ART initiation, with a median of 7 samples. For every participant, serial HIV viral load, CD4+ T-cell count, ART history and demographic data were obtained. A Qiagen kit on a QIAcube was used to extract genomic DNA from unsorted PBMC, with samples processed in batches of 12.

The V and J genes are TRBV7-3 and TRBJ2-1; 10 junctional bases match TRBD2. The sample was unsorted PBMCs, taken roughly 7.3 years after starting antiretroviral therapy. This sequence was found in a man aged 45-65 years with HIV. The CDR3 reads as follows: CASSEERGGDYNEQFF. In nucleotide form, the sequence is TGTGCCAGCAGCGAAGAGCGGGGGGGCGATTACAATGAGCAGTTCTTC.